This T cell receptor beta chain came from a study of T cells in Graves' hyperthyroidism and ophthalmopathy. As regards this clonotype: What it binds is unknown.

TCR beta CDR3 region amplification was performed from RNA transcripts. The HTBI primer set drove a first-round RT-PCR of the TCR CDR3. TCRdb processed the multiplex PCR reads anew with MiXCR; each CDR3 protein has one entry. The table lists some 350,000 distinct CDR3 sequences, roughly an eighth of them singletons, with almost 35% in the top ten. The study's findings and limits: Peripheral blood also featured most of the thyroid clonotypes expanded above 0.001. A model using 13 V-J features told ophthalmopathy apart from stable hyperthyroidism.

A patient was excluded if there was uncontrolled infection, other autoimmune disease, pregnancy or lactation. Diagnostic decisions used clinical symptoms, serum thyroxine and TRAb, thyroid ultrasound and orbital computed tomography. The CDR3 is made up of 13 amino acids. Between the trimmed V and J ends, which lost 7 bases and 2 bases, there was a span of 11 bases. CDR1 and CDR2 from the germline V gene are MDHEN and SYDVKM. The chain couples TRBV28 to TRBJ1-2, with a weak D call TRBD1 (5 bases). The material sequenced was blood. The origin of this receptor is a woman between 35 and 50 years old with Graves' ophthalmopathy. CDR3 in DNA: TGTGCCAGCAAACCGGCAGGGAACTATGGCTACACCTTC. Amino acids: CASKPAGNYGYTF.